The clone carrying this TCR beta chain showed up just once. The antigen remains undetermined. This record comes from a study of STAT3 mutations in large granular lymphocyte leukemia. Study-level information: Canonical activating STAT3 mutations were detected in roughly half of the longitudinally sequenced T-LGLL patients.

Broader study findings: Variable sampling intervals and differing treatment regimens complicated linking therapy response to TCR clonal burden changes. Every T-LGLL patient had at least one immunodominant TCRbeta clonotype. Some patients had persisting codominant clonotypes that could mask small clones.

The protocol was immunoSEQ multiplex PCR, while the TCRdb copy is restricted to in-frame clones and leaves out a portion. Seen here are over 9,000 clones, roughly 85% observed once, and the top ten hold 80% to 90%. CDR3 size: 13 residues. Germline V gives CDR1 GTSNPN, CDR2 SVGIG (reference sequence). V dropped 4 bases and J dropped 2 bases, with 12 bases sitting between them. The receptor was derived from a man older than 75 with T-cell large granular lymphocyte leukemia. Some clones in this sample may be carry-over from other donors' samples. The chain employs TRBV30 and TRBJ2-7, with D possibly being TRBD1 or TRBD2 (5 bases each). Material: peripheral blood mononuclear cells. DNA for the CDR3: TGTGCCTGGACCAGGGACCGAACCTACGAGCAGTACTTC. Translated, it gives CAWTRDRTYEQYF.